This T cell receptor (beta chain) came from a study of human T cells and chemical hapten exposure. Study background: Women made up most patients, who had alopecia areata, totalis or universalis. Points from the study as a whole: The study found that PT1 expanded TCR counts correlated positively with patch test score. TCRs above 1 in 1000 frequency did not change with DPC sensitization.

Germline loops: CDR1 SQVTM, CDR2 ANQGSEA. With 5 bases removed from V and 3 bases from J, the gap between germline ends came to 16 bases. This CDR3 contains 14 residues. TCRdb ran MiXCR on the RACE reads and lists one entry per CDR3 protein. The data show about 160,000 distinct CDR3 sequences, around a quarter seen once. Noted time point: patch test 3, about 24 weeks after DPC sensitization. The treatment denotes: therapeutic diphenylcyclopropenone sensitization with weekly scalp DPC. Patients had alopecia, were aged 18 to 70, and were not pregnant. Ten or more counts support this clonotype. Its antigen remains unidentified.

V is TRBV29-1 and J is TRBJ1-1; D call uncertain. The TCR originated in a woman between 18 and 29 years old with alopecia areata. Some clones in this sample may be carry-over from other donors' samples. Sequenced material: whole blood, taken in connection with sensitization to the hapten diphenylcyclopropenone (DPC). This CDR3 reads CSVPERKGDTEAFF. The CDR3 nucleotides read TGCAGCGTTCCCGAAAGAAAGGGTGACACTGAAGCTTTCTTT.